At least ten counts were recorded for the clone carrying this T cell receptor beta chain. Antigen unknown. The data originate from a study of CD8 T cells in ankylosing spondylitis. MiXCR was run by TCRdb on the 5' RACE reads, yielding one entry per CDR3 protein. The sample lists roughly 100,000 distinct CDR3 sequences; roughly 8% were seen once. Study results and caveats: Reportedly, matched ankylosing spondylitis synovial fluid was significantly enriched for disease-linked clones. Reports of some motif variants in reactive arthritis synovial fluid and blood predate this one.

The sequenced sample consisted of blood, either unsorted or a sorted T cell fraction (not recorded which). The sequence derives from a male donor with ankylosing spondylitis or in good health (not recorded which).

This chain's CDR3 is CSVGRERETQYF. The CDR3 DNA sequence: TGCAGCGTTGGCAGGGAACGGGAGACCCAGTACTTC. The chain couples TRBV29-1 to TRBJ2-5, with a possible D match to TRBD1 (5 bases). The length of the CDR3 is 12 residues. The ends were cut back, 4 bases at V and 5 bases at J, with 11 bases in the middle. CDR1 is SQVTM, CDR2 ANQGSEA, per germline.